This entry describes one T cell receptor beta chain. A clone one base away is much larger, so this may be a read error. The sample originates from a study of T cells after yellow fever vaccination. Via MiXCR, TCRdb re-called the 5' RACE reads, giving one row per CDR3 protein. The data contain tens of thousands of distinct CDR3 sequences, 7.4% of them singletons. Sample: CD8+ T cells sorted from PBMCs, taken 15 days after the yellow fever booster vaccination. The origin of this receptor is a man between 25 and 39 years old who received the YFV17D yellow fever vaccine.

Here the CDR3 DNA reads TGCAGCGTTGGAGCAGTCGCTATCGATACGCAGTATTTT. Encoded protein: CSVGAVAIDTQYF. J is TRBJ2-3 and V is TRBV29-1; D remains ambiguous. The length of the CDR3 is 13 residues. The germline V gene has CDR1 SQVTM and CDR2 ANQGSEA. Deletions cut 4 bases from V and 6 bases from J, with 14 bases between.